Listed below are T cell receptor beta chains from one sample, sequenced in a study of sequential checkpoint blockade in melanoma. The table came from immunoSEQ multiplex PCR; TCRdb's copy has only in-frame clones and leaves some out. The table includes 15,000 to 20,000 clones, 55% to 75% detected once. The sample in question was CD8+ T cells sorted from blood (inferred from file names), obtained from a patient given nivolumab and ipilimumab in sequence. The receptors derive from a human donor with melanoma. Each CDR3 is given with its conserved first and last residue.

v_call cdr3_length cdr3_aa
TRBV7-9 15 CASSSAGLAGGGQFF
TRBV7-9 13 CASSFEVEEKLFF
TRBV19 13 CASSISGSSEQFF
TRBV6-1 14 CASSNPGLAYEQYF
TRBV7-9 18 CASSFPPNSVASYNEQFF
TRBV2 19 CASTREGERQATLSYEQYF
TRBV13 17 CASSLLGTGFPRSGYIF
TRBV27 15 CASSLSGHNSYEQYF
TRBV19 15 CASSGQGYSNYGYTF
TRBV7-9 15 CASSSDSLSSYEQYF
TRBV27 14 CASSPGSVNTEAFF
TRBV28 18 CASRPPGQGEVWSYEQYF
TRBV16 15 CASSQGTSGRNEQFF
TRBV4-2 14 CASSQDRVGSKRYF
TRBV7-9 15 CASSEHLGLGETQYF
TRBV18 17 CASSPYGTGDTTGELFF
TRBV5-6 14 CASSYSTGGSPLHF
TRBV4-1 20 CASSQGPPGTSGVRTDTQYF
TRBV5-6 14 CASSLRFRDYGYTF
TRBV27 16 CASSRIQRGLVETQYF
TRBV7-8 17 CASSLTPPGERSYEQYF
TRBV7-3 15 CASSLVARGDTEAFF
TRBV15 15 CATSTDRGRGTEAFF
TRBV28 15 CASSFNSGVSYGYTF
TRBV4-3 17 CASSQDAGTSGRREQYF
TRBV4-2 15 CASSQDYQGPYEQYF
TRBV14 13 CASTLTRGGELFF
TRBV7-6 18 CASSHGPTSGGIGGEQFF
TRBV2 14 CASSGSRGIPEAFF
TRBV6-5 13 CASSYAAGPEAFF
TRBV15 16 CATSRPGGALNTEAFF
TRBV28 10 CASEGNGYTF
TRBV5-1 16 CASSLEVAGGTDTQYF
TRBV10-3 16 CAISESLTAGNQPQHF
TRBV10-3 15 CAISELTGARYGYTF
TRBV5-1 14 CASSSDLGGTEAFF
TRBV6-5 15 CASSYEGTSGGEQYF
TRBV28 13 CASSPRYRDSGYF